These 5 T cell receptor beta chains originate from one sample sequenced in a study of blood T cells in healthy people across ages. Primers used in a second PCR of roughly 7 to 11 cycles were a sample-barcoded 5' primer and a J-beta primer mix. TCRdb processed the 5' RACE reads anew with MiXCR; each CDR3 protein has one entry. The sample gives about 1.8 million distinct CDR3 sequences, around 48% of which show up once; over 2% is in the top ten. Sequencing used blood. The receptor source for this set is a woman aged 35 to 49 in good health.

This chain uses TRBV29-1 with TRBJ2-7; 10 bases line up with TRBD2. The CDR3 has 14 residues. V was clipped by 2 bases and J by 7 bases; unmatched bases: 8. Germline CDR1 and CDR2: SQVTM and ANQGSEA. The CDR3 region is CSVEYSAGGSEQYF. The CDR3 DNA is TGCAGCGTTGAATATTCAGCGGGGGGGTCTGAGCAGTACTTC.

There are a few counts of this clonotype. This chain joins TRBV25-1 and TRBJ2-5, with D unresolved. V was shortened by 3 bases and J by 6 bases, with 5 bases between the two germline ends. Germline V CDR1 and CDR2: MGHDK, SYGVNS. The CDR3 totals 11 residues. The CDR3 reads CASSETQTQYF. CDR3 DNA: TGTGCCAGCAGTGAGACACAGACCCAGTACTTC.

This clonotype was counted a few times. The rearrangement joins TRBV7-2 to TRBJ2-1, with TRBD2 identical over 13 bases. With 4 bases clipped from V and 8 bases from J, the junction kept 8 bases outside the gene matches. The germline CDR1 and CDR2 sequences are SGHTA and FQGNSA. This CDR3 has 16 residues. CDR3 amino acids: CASSSLAGGPSDEQFF. The CDR3, as DNA: TGTGCCAGCAGCTCACTAGCGGGGGGGCCCAGCGATGAGCAGTTCTTC.

This rearrangement joins TRBV20-1 to TRBJ2-4, with unresolved D. The J call may be wrong; the DNA end is better matched by TRBJ2-7. This CDR3 comprises 10 residues. The germline gives CDR1 DFQATT, CDR2 SNEGSKA (reference sequence). In DNA form, the CDR3 reads TGCAGTGCTACCAAAAACGAGCAGTACTTC. Its translation is CSATKNEQYF.

In its sample, this clonotype was seen a few times. The chain joins TRBV4-1 to TRBJ2-3, with D possibly being TRBD1 (6 bases). The CDR3 is 18 residues long. V was shortened by 0 bases and J by 3 bases, with 19 bases between the two germline ends. Germline V gene lookup returns CDR1 MGHRA and CDR2 YSYEKL. CDR3 residues: CASSQDLSGAQRTDTQYF. The DNA for the CDR3 is TGCGCCAGCAGCCAAGATTTGTCAGGGGCCCAACGGACAGATACGCAGTATTTT.